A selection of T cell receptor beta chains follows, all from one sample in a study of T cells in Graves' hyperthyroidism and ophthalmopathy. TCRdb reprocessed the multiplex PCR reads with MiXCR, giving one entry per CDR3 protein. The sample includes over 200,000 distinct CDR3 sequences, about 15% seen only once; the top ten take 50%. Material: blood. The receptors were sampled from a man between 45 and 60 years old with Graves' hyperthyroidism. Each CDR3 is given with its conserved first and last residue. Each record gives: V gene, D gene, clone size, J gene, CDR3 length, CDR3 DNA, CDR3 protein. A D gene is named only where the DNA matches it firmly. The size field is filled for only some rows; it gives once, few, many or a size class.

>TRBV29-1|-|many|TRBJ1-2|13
TGCAGCGTTGAAGATGTGGGGGGCTATGGCTACACCTTC
CSVEDVGGYGYTF
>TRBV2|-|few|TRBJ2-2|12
TGTGCCAGCAGTGACAGCACCGGGGAGCTGTTTTTT
CASSDSTGELFF
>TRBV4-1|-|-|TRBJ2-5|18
TGCGCCAGCAGCCACCCCCCCTCTGGGGACTGGTACCAAGAGACCCAGTACTTC
CASSHPPSGDWYQETQYF
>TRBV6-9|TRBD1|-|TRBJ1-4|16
TGTGCCAGCAGTTACCCCGGGACAGGGGATGAGGAAAAACTGTTTTTT
CASSYPGTGDEEKLFF
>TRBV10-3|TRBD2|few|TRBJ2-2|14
TGTGCCATCAGCCTACTAGCGGGAGACGGGGAGCTGTTTTTT
CAISLLAGDGELFF
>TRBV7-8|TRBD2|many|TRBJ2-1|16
TGTGCCAGCAGCTTATCTCAGGGACTAACGCCCGATGAGCAGTTCTTC
CASSLSQGLTPDEQFF
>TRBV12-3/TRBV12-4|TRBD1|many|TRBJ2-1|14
TGTGCCAGCACCCTGACAGGGCCCAACCATGAGCAGTTCTTC
CASTLTGPNHEQFF
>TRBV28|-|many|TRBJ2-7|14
TGTGCCAGCAGTTTCTCAGGGGAGTCCTACGAGCAGTACTTC
CASSFSGESYEQYF
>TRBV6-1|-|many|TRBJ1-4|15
TGTGCCAGCAGTGTCTCTCTGGCGACTAATGAAAAACTGTTTTTT
CASSVSLATNEKLFF
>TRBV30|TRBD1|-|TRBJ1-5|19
TGTGCCTGGAGCGCGAATATGGGATACAGGGGGGAGAGCAATCAGCCCCAGCATTTT
CAWSANMGYRGESNQPQHF
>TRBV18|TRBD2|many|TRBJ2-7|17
TGTGCCAGCTCACCACCGAGTCTAGCGGGAGGTAAGAACGAGCAGTACTTC
CASSPPSLAGGKNEQYF
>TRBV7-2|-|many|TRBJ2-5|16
TGTGCCAGCAGCTTAGAAGTGGGGGCTCTTGGAGAGACCCAGTACTTC
CASSLEVGALGETQYF
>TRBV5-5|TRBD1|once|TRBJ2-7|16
TGTGCCAGCAGCTTGGCCGGACAGGGCCTTGCCTACGAGCAGTACTTC
CASSLAGQGLAYEQYF
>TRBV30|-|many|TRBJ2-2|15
TGTGCCTGGAGACGAACAGGGCTATTGCCCGGGGAGCTGTTTTTT
CAWRRTGLLPGELFF
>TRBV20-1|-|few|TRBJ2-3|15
TGCAGTGCTAGAGATGAGACTACTAGCACAGATACGCAGTATTTT
CSARDETTSTDTQYF
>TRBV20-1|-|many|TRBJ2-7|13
TGCAGTGCCCATAAGGACACGTCCTACGAGCAGTACTTC
CSAHKDTSYEQYF
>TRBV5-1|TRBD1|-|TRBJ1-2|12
TGCGCCAGCAGCTCAGACAGGGGTGGCTACACCTTC
CASSSDRGGYTF
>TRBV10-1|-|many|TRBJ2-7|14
TGCGCCAGCAGTGAGGCCCGGGACCCATACGAGCAGTACTTC
CASSEARDPYEQYF
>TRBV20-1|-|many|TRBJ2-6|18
TGCAGTGCTAGGGCCGCCGGGACCCAATCTTCTGGGGCCAACGTCCTGACTTTC
CSARAAGTQSSGANVLTF
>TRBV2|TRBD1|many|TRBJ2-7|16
TGTGCCAGCAGTGGTCGGACCGGGACAGGGGTCGACGAGCAGTACTTC
CASSGRTGTGVDEQYF
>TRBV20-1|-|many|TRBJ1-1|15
TGCAGTGCTAGACGGGACCTCAGGGGCTACACTGAAGCTTTCTTT
CSARRDLRGYTEAFF
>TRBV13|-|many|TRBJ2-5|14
TGTGCCAGCAGCTCCCCCGGACACCAAGAGACCCAGTACTTC
CASSSPGHQETQYF
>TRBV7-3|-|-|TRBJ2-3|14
TGTGCCAGCAGCTTAAAGCGGGGCACAGATACGCAGTATTTT
CASSLKRGTDTQYF
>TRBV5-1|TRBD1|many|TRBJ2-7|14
TGCGCCAGCAGCTGGGACAGGATCACCTACGAGCAGTACTTC
CASSWDRITYEQYF
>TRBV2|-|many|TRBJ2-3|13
TGTGCCAGCAGTCAGGGGAGGGAAGATACGCAGTATTTT
CASSQGREDTQYF
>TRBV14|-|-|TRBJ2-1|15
TGTGCCAGCAGCCGTGGGACGGGGGGCCAGGGTGAGCAGTTCTTC
CASSRGTGGQGEQFF
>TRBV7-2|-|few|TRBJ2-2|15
TGTGCCAGCAGCCCCCGGTTGGCAGGGACCGGGGAGCTGTTTTTT
CASSPRLAGTGELFF
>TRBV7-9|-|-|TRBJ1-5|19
TGTGCCAGCAGCTTAGTGAAGCTCCGGGACCCCTCCGGCAATCAGCCCCAGCATTTT
CASSLVKLRDPSGNQPQHF